The 23 T cell receptor beta chains below come from one sample, sequenced in a study of Tregs in tolerant kidney transplant recipients. Libraries were prepared by immunoSEQ multiplex PCR; TCRdb keeps only in-frame clonotypes and omits some of them. The sample yields about 100,000 clones, 93% seen once. Source: CD4+ T cells from blood, taken before the transplant. The receptor source for this set is a human donor who received a combined kidney and bone marrow transplant.

The CDR3 loop reads CASTVPRTRGLRENTEAFF. The CDR3 DNA follows: TGTGCCAGCACCGTTCCGAGAACCAGGGGTTTGAGGGAGAACACTGAAGCTTTCTTT. The chain recombines TRBV5-5 with TRBJ1-1; D may be TRBD1 (6 bases). This CDR3 region has 19 residues. Germline CDR1 SGHKS, CDR2 YYEKEE (reference sequence). Trimming took off 6 bases at V and 1 base at J, with 28 bases between the two ends. Based on the CDR3 plus reference TRBV5-5 and TRBJ1-1, the full variable domain is DAGVTQSPTHLIKTRGQQVTLRCSPISGHKSVSWYQQVLGQGPQFIFQYYEKEERGRGNFPDRFSARQFPNYSSELNVNALLLGDSALYLCASTVPRTRGLRENTEAFFGQGTRLTVV.

The CDR3 sequence: CASSLFQVHNEQFF. The CDR3 bases are TGCGCCAGCAGCTTGTTTCAGGTCCACAATGAGCAGTTCTTC. V usage is TRBV5-1 and J usage is TRBJ2-1, with unresolved D. The CDR3 has 14 amino acids. V was shortened by 1 base and J by 5 bases, with 10 bases between the two germline ends. Looked up from germline, CDR1 is SGHRS and CDR2 is YFSETQ.

For this clone: The identical CDR3 is also encoded by other nucleotide sequences in the sample. This rearrangement joins TRBV19 to TRBJ1-1; TRBD1 matches at 8 bases. Germline CDR1 is LNHDA and CDR2 is SQIVND (reference sequence). Trimming cost V 4 bases and J 4 bases; bases outside gene matches: 2. CDR3 length: 13 residues. CDR3 sequence: CASSTTGGTEAFF. The DNA of the CDR3 is TGTGCCAGTAGTACCACAGGGGGCACTGAAGCTTTCTTT. Variable domain in full (rest from reference TRBV19 and TRBJ1-1): DGGITQSPKYLFRKEGQNVTLSCEQNLNHDAMYWYRQDPGQGLRLIYYSQIVNDFQKGDIAEGYSVSREKKESFPLTVTSAQKNPTAFYLCASSTTGGTEAFFGQGTRLTVV.

This chain uses TRBV19 with TRBJ1-2; 8 bases agree with TRBD1. This CDR3 comprises 14 residues. Trimming cost V 3 bases and J 13 bases; bases outside gene matches: 13. Germline V CDR1 and CDR2: LNHDA, SQIVND (reference sequence). The CDR3 DNA reads as TGTGCCAGTAGTATCGCGGCAGGGACAGGAGGGGGCACCTTC. Protein product: CASSIAAGTGGGTF.

This sequence joins TRBV11-3 and TRBJ2-1; D possibly corresponds to TRBD2 (5 bases). Trimming removed 6 bases from V and 7 bases from J, with 13 bases in between. This CDR3 has 13 residues. The V gene's germline CDR1 is SGHNT and CDR2 YENEEA. CDR3 coding DNA: TGTGCCAGCAGTTTCCGTTCGGGGAATGAGCAGTTCTTC. Translating gives CASSFRSGNEQFF.

The rearrangement joins TRBV12-5 to TRBJ1-2; 7 bases line up with TRBD1. Germline V CDR1 and CDR2: LGHNT, FRNRAP. This CDR3 spans 13 amino acids. Losses at the gene ends were 2 bases for V and 8 bases for J; bases not matched to a gene: 5. As DNA, the CDR3 is TGTGCTAGTGGTTTGACAACAGGGGACGGCTACACCTTC. It codes for CASGLTTGDGYTF.

The V gene is TRBV7-3, the J gene TRBJ2-5; possible D gene TRBD1, 6 bases. CDR3 size: 17 residues. Trimming took off 2 bases at V and 1 base at J, with 17 bases between the two ends. CDR1 and CDR2 (germline): SGHTA, FQGTGA. The CDR3 protein is CASSLSTGFLIQETQYF. CDR3 nucleotide sequence: TGTGCCAGCAGCTTATCCACAGGGTTCTTAATCCAAGAGACCCAGTACTTC. Supplemented by reference TRBV7-3 and TRBJ2-5, the full variable domain reads GAGVSQTPSNKVTEKGKYVELRCDPISGHTALYWYRQSLGQGPEFLIYFQGTGAADDSGLPNDRFFAVRPEGSVSTLKIQRTERGDSAVYLCASSLSTGFLIQETQYFGPGTRLLVL.

V is TRBV4-3 and J is TRBJ1-2, with a possible D match to TRBD1 (6 bases). The CDR3 length is 14 residues. CDR1 LGHNA and CDR2 YSLEER come from the germline V gene. V lost 4 bases, J lost 3 bases, and 12 bases lay in between. CDR3 protein: CASSPSQGHYGYTF. The CDR3 DNA reads TGCGCCAGCAGCCCAAGCCAGGGGCACTATGGCTACACCTTC.

This chain joins TRBV27 and TRBJ2-7; TRBD1 matches 9 bases. In germline, CDR1 is MNHEY, CDR2 SMNVEV (reference sequence). This CDR3 has 13 amino acids. The V and J ends lost 5 bases and 6 bases, in that order; junction bases with no gene match: 5. The CDR3 is CASSGQGISEQYF. CDR3 bases: TGTGCCAGCAGTGGACAGGGGATTAGCGAGCAGTACTTC.

This chain connects TRBV6-5 to TRBJ2-7, with D perhaps TRBD1 (6 bases). This CDR3 is built from 14 residues. With 1 base removed from V and 5 bases from J, the gap between germline ends came to 12 bases. The V gene's germline CDR1 is MNHEY and CDR2 SVGAGI. The CDR3 DNA sequence: TGTGCCAGCAGTTACTTGGCAGGGGTCCACGAGCAGTACTTC. Translation gives CASSYLAGVHEQYF.

On this clone itself: This sample includes further DNA sequences coding for the same CDR3. V gene TRBV4-2 combines with J gene TRBJ2-1, with 9 bases matching TRBD2. There are 15 residues in the CDR3. CDR1 is LGHNA and CDR2 is YNFKEQ in the germline V gene. After removal of 3 bases from V and 7 bases from J, the junction contained 7 bases not matched to a gene. In DNA, the CDR3 is TGTGCCAGCAGCCAGTTACTAGCGGGCGAAAATGAGCAGTTCTTC. Amino acids: CASSQLLAGENEQFF.

J is TRBJ2-2 and V is TRBV6-1; 7 positions match TRBD1. The germline V gene has CDR1 MNHNS and CDR2 SASEGT. The V and J ends lost 0 bases and 1 base, in that order; junction bases with no gene match: 5. This CDR3 contains 17 residues. CDR3 in amino acids: CASSEAGQSVNTGELFF. The CDR3 nucleotides are TGTGCCAGCAGTGAAGCGGGACAGTCGGTGAACACCGGGGAGCTGTTTTTT.

The rearrangement joins TRBV9 to TRBJ1-1, with a weak D call TRBD1 (5 bases). CDR1 and CDR2 (germline): SGDLS, YYNGEE. This CDR3 spans 16 amino acids. The V gene lost 0 bases and the J gene lost 4 bases, with 16 bases spanning the gap. As DNA, the CDR3 is TGTGCCAGCAGCGTAGGTCGTGGGGGGATGGGCACTGAAGCTTTCTTT. Translation gives CASSVGRGGMGTEAFF.

J is TRBJ2-7 and V is TRBV9; maybe TRBD1 (5 bases). Germline values: CDR1 SGDLS, CDR2 YYNGEE. V was clipped by 3 bases and J by 0 bases, with 10 bases between them. This CDR3 is built from 14 residues. For the CDR3, the DNA is TGTGCCAGCAGCGATGGACATCCCTCCTACGAGCAGTACTTC. It yields the protein CASSDGHPSYEQYF.

The CDR3 region has the DNA TGTGCCTGGAGAAGTGGGGGCTTCAATCAGCCCCAGCATTTT. Amino acid sequence: CAWRSGGFNQPQHF. The chain joins TRBV30 to TRBJ1-5, with D possibly matching TRBD1 (6 bases). Germline loops: CDR1 GTSNPN, CDR2 SVGIG (reference sequence). This CDR3 spans 14 amino acids. V was cut by 3 bases and J by 3 bases, with 12 bases left in between.

This sequence joins TRBV2 and TRBJ1-5; TRBD1 aligns across 10 bases. The CDR3 is 15 amino acids. CDR1 is SNHLY and CDR2 is FYNNEI in the germline V gene. V gave up 6 bases and J gave up 4 bases; unmatched junction bases: 6. DNA of the CDR3: TGTGCCAGCAGGGGGGACAGGGGAAGAAATCAGCCCCAGCATTTT. Amino acids: CASRGDRGRNQPQHF.

The chain links TRBV11-3 to TRBJ1-2; TRBD1 matches 10 bases. The J segment lost 5 bases and the V segment lost 5 bases, leaving 2 bases of the junction unmatched. Germline-derived CDR1 and CDR2 are SGHNT and YENEEA. This CDR3 comprises 13 residues. CDR3 nucleotide sequence: TGTGCCAGCAGCATGGGACAGGGGTATGGCTACACCTTC. It specifies CASSMGQGYGYTF.

The chain couples TRBV18 to TRBJ2-5; maybe TRBD1 (6 bases). V was shortened by 4 bases and J by 0 bases, with 12 bases between the two germline ends. From germline, CDR1 is KGHSH and CDR2 LQKENI. The CDR3 loop spans 15 amino acids. The CDR3 region is CASSLAGTNQETQYF. The CDR3 region has the DNA TGTGCCAGCTCACTGGCCGGGACAAACCAAGAGACCCAGTACTTC.

J is TRBJ2-1 and V is TRBV5-1; TRBD2 matches at 7 bases. The length of the CDR3 is 19 residues. From germline, CDR1 is SGHRS and CDR2 YFSETQ. V gave up 0 bases and J gave up 1 base; unmatched junction bases: 13. The CDR3 here is CASSLAQGSGGLSYNEQFF. CDR3 nucleotides: TGCGCCAGCAGCTTGGCCCAAGGATCGGGAGGCCTGTCCTACAATGAGCAGTTCTTC.

The chain employs TRBV20-1 and TRBJ1-4; D remains unclear. Germline-derived CDR1 and CDR2 are DFQATT and SNEGSKA (reference sequence). CDR3 size: 10 residues. The V gene lost 3 bases and the J gene lost 7 bases, with 3 bases spanning the gap. The CDR3 DNA follows: TGCAGTGCTAGTCTTGAAAAACTGTTTTTT. Translated: CSASLEKLFF.

This chain links TRBV5-1 with TRBJ1-2; 11 nucleotides line up with TRBD1. Germline V CDR1 and CDR2: SGHRS, YFSETQ. The junction had 7 bases not matched to a gene; V was cut back by 4 bases and J by 2 bases. The CDR3 runs to 16 residues. The CDR3 DNA is TGCGCCAGCAGCCTTTTCAGGACAGGGGGCAACTATGGCTACACCTTC. It translates to CASSLFRTGGNYGYTF.

The V and J genes are TRBV2 and TRBJ1-3; D is ambiguous. CDR3 length: 14 residues. Germline V lookup: CDR1 SNHLY, CDR2 FYNNEI. Trimming removed 5 bases at V and 0 bases at J, with 8 bases between. The CDR3 loop is CASSLTTSGNTIYF. The DNA for the CDR3 is TGTGCCAGCAGTTTGACAACCTCTGGAAACACCATATATTTT.

The chain employs TRBV9 and TRBJ1-2; 7 bases fit TRBD1. In germline, CDR1 is SGDLS, CDR2 YYNGEE. V shed 2 bases and J 8 bases; nucleotides not matched to a gene: 3. The CDR3 runs 12 residues. The chain's CDR3 is CASSVRQGGYTF. CDR3 DNA sequence: TGTGCCAGCAGCGTCCGACAGGGCGGCTACACCTTC.